This T cell receptor (beta chain) was captured by sequencing in a study of tumor-infiltrating lymphocytes in primary liver carcinoma. Notes on the study in general: Relative to tumor region pairs, the tumor-adjacent and tumor-blood pairs showed overlap that was lower.

With around 490 ng total RNA as template and a constant-region primer, TCR beta cDNA was made. Libraries for TCR beta were built through three nested multiplex PCR rounds, which together made up a slightly modified ARM-PCR procedure. Each of the first two PCR rounds ran approximately 11 cycles with TRBV1-TRBV30 forward and C-beta reverse primers. TCRdb reprocessed the multiplex PCR reads with MiXCR, giving one entry per CDR3 protein. The table lists more than 95,000 distinct CDR3 sequences, roughly 85% of them singletons. The V gene's germline CDR1 is SGHAT and CDR2 FQNNGV. The CDR3 is made up of 15 amino acids. Taking about 19-32 mg of unsorted bulk tissue, the authors co-extracted RNA and DNA. On this clonotype itself: The antigen is undetermined. Relative to the germline gene, one junction end is altered; a read error may explain this.

The chain joins TRBV11-2 to TRBJ2-6; 7 positions match TRBD1. The TCR was taken from a man aged 35 to 55 with primary liver carcinoma and hepatitis B virus infection. The sequencing input was liver tumor tissue from sampling region 3. Subset: tumor region T3, left-lateral pole. CDR3 in DNA: TGTGCCAGCGGCATTGACAGGGCTGGGCCCAACATCCTGACTTTC. This sequence encodes CASGIDRAGPNILTF.